One sample yielded the 7 T cell receptor beta chains listed below, sequenced in a study of CD8+ T cells in alopecia areata. Extraction of RNA preceded its reverse transcription into cDNA, which served as the sequencing template. Here immunoSEQ multiplex PCR was the method, and the copy in TCRdb shows in-frame clones only, minus some. Of 200,000 to 250,000 clones listed, about 58% are singletons. Treatment reported: oral pan-JAK inhibitor, 5-10 mg twice daily. The sample consisted of CD4+ T cells sorted from blood, taken at week 4, from a patient treated with tofacitinib. The origin of the receptors is a human donor with alopecia areata.

This sequence joins TRBV18 and TRBJ2-7; D possibly corresponds to TRBD2 (6 bases). V was shortened by 3 bases and J by 5 bases, with 17 bases between the two germline ends. This CDR3 contains 15 residues. The V gene's germline CDR1 is KGHSH and CDR2 LQKENI. DNA for the CDR3: TGTGCCAGCTCACCCTTCCGTGGGTGGGAGGACGAGCAGTACTTC. Encoded protein: CASSPFRGWEDEQYF.

The sample holds a few counts of this clone. The chain carries TRBV28 and TRBJ2-4; D possibly corresponds to TRBD1 (5 bases). There are 16 residues in the CDR3. CDR1 and CDR2 from the germline V gene are MDHEN and SYDVKM. Between the trimmed V and J ends, which lost 7 bases and 1 base, there was a span of 17 bases. CDR3 residues: CASTAWTTGAKNIQYF. The CDR3, as DNA: TGTGCCAGCACCGCGTGGACAACTGGGGCCAAAAACATTCAGTACTTC.

This chain joins TRBV20-1 and TRBJ2-5; 7 bases align to TRBD2. Trimming took 6 bases from V and 5 from J; bases not matched to a gene: 3. The CDR3 is made up of 11 amino acids. The germline CDR1 and CDR2 sequences are DFQATT and SNEGSKA (reference sequence). The CDR3 region is CSAAGVETQYF. The DNA of the CDR3 is TGCAGTGCCGCGGGGGTGGAGACCCAGTACTTC.

This clone came up a few times. The chain carries TRBV2 and TRBJ2-5; D remains ambiguous. V lost 8 bases and J lost 5, with 18 bases in between. The germline V gene encodes CDR1 SNHLY and CDR2 FYNNEI. The CDR3 length is 14 residues. CDR3 amino acids: CASVEFVGSETQYF. CDR3 bases: TGTGCCAGCGTAGAATTCGTGGGTTCGGAGACCCAGTACTTC.

This clone was seen more than once but under ten times. The V gene is TRBV6-5, the J gene TRBJ2-6; D might be TRBD1 (6 bases). V lost 5 bases and J lost 2, with 10 bases in between. There are 15 residues in the CDR3. The germline V gene has CDR1 MNHEY and CDR2 SVGAGI. Here the CDR3 DNA reads TGTGCCAGCAGTCCTGAGGGGGCTGGGGCCAACGTCCTGACTTTC. Translation: CASSPEGAGANVLTF.

This clone was observed a handful of times. The chain is built from TRBV5-6 and TRBJ1-1; TRBD1 aligns across 8 bases. The germline gives CDR1 SGHDT, CDR2 YYEEEE. Trimming removed 2 bases from V and 5 bases from J; junction bases left unmatched: 5. This CDR3 has 14 residues. The CDR3 sequence: CASSFLQGATEAFF. As DNA, the CDR3 is TGTGCCAGCAGCTTCCTGCAGGGGGCAACTGAAGCTTTCTTT.

The V call is TRBV4-1, the J call TRBJ2-1; possibly TRBD2 for D (5 bases). Germline CDR1 and CDR2: MGHRA and YSYEKL. V was pared by 4 bases and J by 9 bases, with 16 bases between. The CDR3 sequence is 14 residues long. The CDR3 bases are TGCGCCAGCAGCCCACGGGATCTTTTCGGTGAGCAGTTCTTC. This sequence encodes CASSPRDLFGEQFF.